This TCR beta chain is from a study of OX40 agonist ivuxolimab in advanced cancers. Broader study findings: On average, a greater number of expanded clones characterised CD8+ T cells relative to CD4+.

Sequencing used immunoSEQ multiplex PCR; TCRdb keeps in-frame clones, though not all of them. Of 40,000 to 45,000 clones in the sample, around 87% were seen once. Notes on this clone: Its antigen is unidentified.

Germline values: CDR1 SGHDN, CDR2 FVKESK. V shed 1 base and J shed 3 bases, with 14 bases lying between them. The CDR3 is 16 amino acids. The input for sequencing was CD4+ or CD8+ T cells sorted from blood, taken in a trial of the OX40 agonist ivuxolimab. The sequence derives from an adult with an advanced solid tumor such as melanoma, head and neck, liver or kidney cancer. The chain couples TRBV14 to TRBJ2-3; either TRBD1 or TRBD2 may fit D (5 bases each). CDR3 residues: CASSQGGRGETDTQYF. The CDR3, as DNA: TGTGCCAGCAGCCAAGGGGGGAGAGGAGAGACAGATACGCAGTATTTT.